The T cell receptor (beta chain) under discussion was sequenced for a study of CD8 T cells in ankylosing spondylitis. TCRdb itself ran the 5' RACE reads through MiXCR, one entry per CDR3 protein. Of over 400,000 distinct CDR3 sequences in the sample, about 25% were seen once. This clonotype has ten or more counts. What it binds is unknown. Study outcomes and limitations: Ankylosing spondylitis blood appeared to be characterized by a TCR beta motif of 8 or 9 highly homologous variants. There was reportedly significant enrichment of clones that were disease-linked in matched ankylosing spondylitis synovial fluid.

The CDR3 length is 15 residues. V lost 4 bases and J lost 7; bases outside the gene matches: 3. Germline assignment: CDR1 LGHDT and CDR2 YNNKEL (reference sequence). The origin of this receptor is a male donor with ankylosing spondylitis. What was sequenced was blood, either unsorted or a sorted T cell fraction (not recorded which). V usage is TRBV3-1 and J usage is TRBJ2-1, with 14 bases that match TRBD2. The CDR3 region is CASSPRTSGRNEQFF. The CDR3, as DNA: TGTGCCAGCAGCCCGCGGACTAGCGGGAGGAATGAGCAGTTCTTC.